A selection of T cell receptor beta chains follows, all from one sample in a study of blood T cells in healthy people across ages. Via MiXCR, TCRdb re-called the 5' RACE reads, giving one row per CDR3 protein. The data show 550,000 to 700,000 distinct CDR3 sequences, with 25% to 30% seen just once and roughly 18% held by the top ten. Input material: blood. The receptors were sampled from a woman in her 70s in good health. CDR3s include the opening cysteine and the closing phenylalanine or tryptophan. Clone size is given for some rows only: seen once, a few or many times, or a class if the clone is expanded.

v_gene: TRBV10-3
abundance: .
CDR3aa: CAISDALAADTQYF

v_gene: TRBV20-1
abundance: .
CDR3aa: CSASPRDRGVKTQYF

v_gene: TRBV29-1
abundance: .
CDR3aa: CSVVLARVRAEAFF

v_gene: TRBV13
abundance: .
CDR3aa: CASSPSLDYEQYF

v_gene: TRBV11-2
abundance: few
CDR3aa: CASSLERQGRGRAFF

v_gene: TRBV5-1
abundance: many
CDR3aa: CASSLAGDTDTQYF

v_gene: TRBV6-1
abundance: .
CDR3aa: CASRFDRVFLQHQPQHF

v_gene: TRBV30
abundance: .
CDR3aa: CAWSGIAGNTIYF

v_gene: TRBV12-3/TRBV12-4
abundance: .
CDR3aa: CASSRSGSAYNEQFF

v_gene: TRBV5-1
abundance: .
CDR3aa: CASSSGTSGGGDYNEQFF

v_gene: TRBV20-1
abundance: many
CDR3aa: CSAPSGGASNEQFF